A selection of T cell receptor beta chains follows, all from one sample in a study of T cell responses to AZD1222 COVID-19 vaccine. Libraries were prepared by immunoSEQ multiplex PCR; TCRdb keeps only in-frame clonotypes and omits some of them. The top ten clones hold more than 12% of a sample with some 70,000 clones, 75% to 90% of them seen once. The sample consisted of peripheral blood, taken 28 days after the second AZD1222 dose. The receptors were gathered from an adult who received the AZD1222 COVID-19 vaccine. Each CDR3 is given with its conserved first and last residue. The order of the fields is J gene, D gene, V gene, clone size, CDR3 DNA, CDR3 protein. The D gene is left open where the match is weak. The size entry is marked missing in some rows and otherwise reads once, few, many or a size class.

>TRBJ1-2|-|TRBV28|-
TGTGCCAGCAGTTTATCTCTCCCCGGCCAACCGCGCATCGGCTACACCTTC
CASSLSLPGQPRIGYTF
>TRBJ2-1|-|TRBV5-1|once
TGCGCCAGCAGCTCCGTGGCCAGGGACGACCTTACGTGGAATGAGCAGTTCTTC
CASSSVARDDLTWNEQFF
>TRBJ2-3|-|TRBV25-1|-
TGTGCCAGCAGCGGAGGGTTAGCAGATACGCAGTATTTT
CASSGGLADTQYF
>TRBJ1-4|-|TRBV19|-
TGTGCCAGTACCCAGGACACGGCCCGGGAAAAACTGTTTTTT
CASTQDTAREKLFF
>TRBJ2-1|TRBD1|TRBV5-1|-
TGCGCCAGCAGCTTGGCAGGGGGCTATGAGCAGTTCTTC
CASSLAGGYEQFF
>TRBJ2-7|TRBD2|TRBV7-2|-
TGTGCCAGCAGCTTAGACGGCGGGGGGATATCCTACGAGCAGTACTTC
CASSLDGGGISYEQYF
>TRBJ1-2|-|TRBV7-2|-
TGTGCCAGCAGCTCGAAAAGTGTGGGGGGGTTTAACTATGGCTACACCTTC
CASSSKSVGGFNYGYTF
>TRBJ1-6|-|TRBV19|-
TGTGCCAGTAGTACCCATAATTCACCCCTCCACTTT
CASSTHNSPLHF
>TRBJ2-7|-|TRBV18|few
TGTGCCAGCTCACCAAGTTCGGTTGTTTCCGAGCAGTACTTC
CASSPSSVVSEQYF
>TRBJ2-7|-|TRBV7-9|few
TGTGCCAGCAGCTTAGTGAGCGCCATCGAGCAGTACTTC
CASSLVSAIEQYF
>TRBJ1-5|-|TRBV29-1|-
TGCAGCGTTGCGGACGGCAACAATCAGCCCCAGCATTTT
CSVADGNNQPQHF
>TRBJ1-2|TRBD1|TRBV11-3|-
TGTGCCAGCAGCTCAACAGGGGGTTATGGCTACACCTTC
CASSSTGGYGYTF
>TRBJ1-2|TRBD1|TRBV6-5|-
TGTGCCAGCAAGGCGACAGGGGGCTATGGCTACACCTTC
CASKATGGYGYTF
>TRBJ2-5|TRBD1|TRBV19|few
TGTGCCAGTAGTCCGGACAGGGTAGAGACCCAGTACTTC
CASSPDRVETQYF
>TRBJ2-1|TRBD1|TRBV19|-
TGTGCCAGTATCGGGGACAGCTCGGGATACAATGAGCAGTTCTTC
CASIGDSSGYNEQFF
>TRBJ2-7|-|TRBV7-9|-
TGTGCCAGCAGCTCTATAAAAGACCATTTGGAGCAGTACTTC
CASSSIKDHLEQYF
>TRBJ2-5|TRBD1|TRBV25-1|-
TGTGCCAGCGAAGGGACAGTGCAAGAGACCCAGTACTTC
CASEGTVQETQYF
>TRBJ1-6|-|TRBV3-1/TRBV3-2|-
TGTGCCAGCAGCCAAGAGCGGGGTTCACCCCTCCACTTT
CASSQERGSPLHF
>TRBJ1-5|-|TRBV5-1|few
TGCGCCAGCAGCCCGGGGAGCAATCAGCCCCAGCATTTT
CASSPGSNQPQHF